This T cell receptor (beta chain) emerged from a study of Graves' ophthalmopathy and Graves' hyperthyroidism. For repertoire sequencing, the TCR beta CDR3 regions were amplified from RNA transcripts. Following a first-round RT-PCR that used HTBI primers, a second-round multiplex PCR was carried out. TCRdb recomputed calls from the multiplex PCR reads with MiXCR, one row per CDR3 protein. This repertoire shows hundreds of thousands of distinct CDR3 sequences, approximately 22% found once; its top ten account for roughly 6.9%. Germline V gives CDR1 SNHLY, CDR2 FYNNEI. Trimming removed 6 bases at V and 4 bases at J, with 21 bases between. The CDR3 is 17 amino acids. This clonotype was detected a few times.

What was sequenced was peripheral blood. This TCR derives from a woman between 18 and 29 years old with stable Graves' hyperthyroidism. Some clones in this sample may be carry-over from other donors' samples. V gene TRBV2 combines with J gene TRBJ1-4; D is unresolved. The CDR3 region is CASRSYRSGLDNEKLFF. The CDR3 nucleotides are TGTGCCAGCAGATCCTACCGGAGCGGCCTTGATAATGAAAAACTGTTTTTT.